The sequence of this T cell receptor (beta chain) was determined in a study of PD-1 blockade in classical Hodgkin lymphoma. Time point noted: cycle 4 day 1 (C4D1), after 5 to 7 weeks of nivolumab. After autologous stem cell transplantation all patients relapsed, and prior brentuximab vedotin exposure differed between cohorts. TCRdb keeps only in-frame clones here, not all; method: immunoSEQ multiplex PCR. The table lists 57,000 or so clones, nearly 90% of them singletons. This TCR came from a human donor with classical Hodgkin lymphoma. Sequences were derived from peripheral blood mononuclear cells (PBMCs), sampled before the fourth cycle of nivolumab.

CDR3 nucleotides: TGCGCCAGCAGCCCGGGACTAGCGGGGGAGACCCAGTACTTC. Residues: CASSPGLAGETQYF. This sequence joins TRBV5-1 and TRBJ2-5; TRBD2 matches at 13 bases. J lost 5 bases, V lost 4 bases, and 2 bases had no gene match. This CDR3 has 14 residues. Germline lookup yields CDR1 SGHRS and CDR2 YFSETQ.